This is a list of T cell receptor beta chains from one sample in a study of regulatory T cells in long-lasting Graves disease. Each CDR3 protein is one row after TCRdb ran MiXCR on the multiplex PCR reads. The sample contains roughly 420,000 distinct CDR3 sequences, about a sixth of which appear only once. The same sample was also studied in work on T cells in Graves' hyperthyroidism and ophthalmopathy.

Sequencing was performed on peripheral blood mononuclear cells (PBMCs), taken at new diagnosis, from a patient treated with antithyroid drugs. Receptors were obtained from a woman in her twenties or thirties with Graves disease. CDR3s include the opening cysteine and the closing phenylalanine or tryptophan. Fields, in order: J gene, clone size, V gene, D gene, CDR3 DNA, CDR3 protein. The D gene is left open where the match is weak. Where a row states a size, it is once, few, many or the class of an expanded clone; other rows omit it.

j_gene: TRBJ2-7; abundance: -; v_gene: TRBV20-1; d_gene: TRBD2; CDR3nt: TGCAGTGCTTTTACTAGCGGGAAGGCGAGCTCCTACGAGCAGTACTTC; CDR3aa: CSAFTSGKASSYEQYF
j_gene: TRBJ1-1; abundance: many; v_gene: TRBV10-3; d_gene: -; CDR3nt: TGTGCCATCCAAACCGATTCCAAGGATCGAGCTTTCTTT; CDR3aa: CAIQTDSKDRAFF
j_gene: TRBJ1-2; abundance: many; v_gene: TRBV30; d_gene: -; CDR3nt: TGTGCCTGGAGTCTCTCTCGGGTTAACTATGGCTACACCTTC; CDR3aa: CAWSLSRVNYGYTF
j_gene: TRBJ1-3; abundance: few; v_gene: TRBV29-1; d_gene: -; CDR3nt: TGCAGCCTTGCCTGGGGAAACACCATATATTTT; CDR3aa: CSLAWGNTIYF
j_gene: TRBJ2-1; abundance: once; v_gene: TRBV20-1; d_gene: TRBD1; CDR3nt: TGCAGTGCTACACGCCGGGACAGTCGATACAATGAGCAGTTCTTC; CDR3aa: CSATRRDSRYNEQFF
j_gene: TRBJ2-7; abundance: -; v_gene: TRBV2; d_gene: TRBD1; CDR3nt: TGTGCCAGCAGCCTACAGGGGGCCTCCACCTACGAGCAGTACTTC; CDR3aa: CASSLQGASTYEQYF
j_gene: TRBJ2-1; abundance: many; v_gene: TRBV6-1; d_gene: TRBD1; CDR3nt: TGTGCCAGCAGGTCCTCTGGACAGGTCGGCAATGAGCAGTTCTTC; CDR3aa: CASRSSGQVGNEQFF
j_gene: TRBJ2-2; abundance: many; v_gene: TRBV7-8; d_gene: -; CDR3nt: TGTGCCAGCAGAGGGGCGGCCGGGGAGCTGTTTTTT; CDR3aa: CASRGAAGELFF
j_gene: TRBJ1-2; abundance: many; v_gene: TRBV27; d_gene: -; CDR3nt: TGTGCCAGCAGTTTATCCCAGAACTATGGCTACACCTTC; CDR3aa: CASSLSQNYGYTF
j_gene: TRBJ1-2; abundance: many; v_gene: TRBV12-3/TRBV12-4; d_gene: -; CDR3nt: TGTGCCAGCAGTTTGTGGGGGGTTGGCTACACCTTC; CDR3aa: CASSLWGVGYTF
j_gene: TRBJ2-3; abundance: -; v_gene: TRBV27; d_gene: -; CDR3nt: TGTGCCAGCAGCGTCCCTCGAGGAATGTTCGACACAGATACGCAGTATTTT; CDR3aa: CASSVPRGMFDTDTQYF
j_gene: TRBJ2-1; abundance: -; v_gene: TRBV18; d_gene: -; CDR3nt: TGTGCCAGCTCACCTCCTCGGACAGCGGGATCTTACAATGAGCAGTTCTTC; CDR3aa: CASSPPRTAGSYNEQFF
j_gene: TRBJ1-5; abundance: -; v_gene: TRBV10-2; d_gene: -; CDR3nt: TGCGCCAGCAGTGACTCGGGTTATCAGCCCCAGCATTTT; CDR3aa: CASSDSGYQPQHF
j_gene: TRBJ2-1; abundance: -; v_gene: TRBV2; d_gene: TRBD1; CDR3nt: TGTGCCAGCAGACAGGGGGCAGGCCCCTACAATGAGCAGTTCTTC; CDR3aa: CASRQGAGPYNEQFF